The 19 T cell receptor beta chains given below trace back to one sample, sequenced in a study of T-cell memory formation after mild COVID-19 (dated by TCRdb to about 2021). The method behind the library was 5' RACE. Sequencing relied on an Illumina NovaSeq 6000. TCRdb cleaned the public reads at Q25 with fastp, built clones with MiXCR and kept in-frame beta chains. For every CDR3 protein sequence, its rows merge into one entry that carries the most common genes and DNA. The sample table contains around 390,000 distinct CDR3 sequences; only one count was recorded for roughly 15% of them. The biggest ten clones account for under 25% of the sample. Sequencing was carried out using PBMCs or a T cell subset sorted from them (not recorded which). The receptor set was obtained from a man aged 18 to 35 who had mild COVID-19 (a few samples of this study predate the infection). The sample titles of this study are shuffled in the database, so cell type and time point are left out; the donor was told from shared clones.

This clonotype was observed a handful of times. This chain connects TRBV29-1 to TRBJ2-5, with 7 bases that match TRBD2. This CDR3 is built from 15 residues. Trimming at V came to 3 bases and at J to 4 bases, leaving 11 bases not matched to a gene. Germline V gene data show CDR1 as SQVTM and CDR2 as ANQGSEA. The CDR3 loop reads CSVEDRREGGETQYF. The CDR3 DNA is TGCAGCGTTGAGGATCGTAGGGAGGGTGGAGAGACCCAGTACTTC.

The chain has TRBV6-5 and TRBJ2-1; TRBD2 might be the D (6 bases). V was pared by 6 bases and J by 3 bases, with 18 bases between. This CDR3 is built from 16 residues. Looked up from germline, CDR1 is MNHEY and CDR2 is SVGAGI. The chain's CDR3 is CASSSTPGRLYNEQFF. The CDR3, as DNA: TGTGCCAGCAGCTCTACACCGGGGAGGCTCTACAATGAGCAGTTCTTC.

This clonotype occurred a few times. The CDR3, as DNA: TGTGCCAGCAGCTTCTCAGGAACCTATGGCTACACCTTC. Encoded protein: CASSFSGTYGYTF. This chain uses TRBV5-6 with TRBJ1-2; no clear D. V was trimmed by 2 bases and J by 4 bases, leaving 9 bases between them. This CDR3 region has 13 residues. Germline V gives CDR1 SGHDT, CDR2 YYEEEE.

This clonotype was counted many times. This chain links TRBV5-1 with TRBJ2-7; D unresolved. CDR3 length equals 14 residues. Germline V gene sequence: CDR1 SGHRS, CDR2 YFSETQ. Trimming shortened V by 0 bases and J by 0 bases, and 7 bases separated the two germline ends. The CDR3 region is CASSLEPASYEQYV. DNA for the CDR3: TGCGCCAGCAGCTTGGAACCAGCCTCCTACGAGCAGTACGTC.

In this sample, this clonotype turned up a few times. The V call is TRBV4-3, the J call TRBJ2-2; D might be TRBD2 (6 bases). The CDR3 covers 15 residues. V was pared by 0 bases and J by 7 bases, with 12 bases between. CDR1 and CDR2 (germline): LGHNA, YSLEER. CDR3 sequence reads: CASSQDGGTDGELFF. The CDR3 region has the DNA TGCGCCAGCAGCCAAGACGGAGGGACGGACGGGGAGCTGTTTTTT.

This chain connects TRBV5-8 to TRBJ2-1, with 8 bases matching TRBD1. J gave up 3 bases and V 0 bases, and 8 bases lay outside the gene matches. The germline V gene has CDR1 SGHTS and CDR2 YDEGEE. The CDR3 extends over 17 amino acids. This chain's CDR3 is CASSLDAGTGGYNEQFF. CDR3 DNA sequence: TGTGCCAGCAGCTTGGACGCCGGGACAGGAGGCTACAATGAGCAGTTCTTC.

The chain employs TRBV27 and TRBJ2-7; 7 bases match TRBD1. The ends lost 4 bases at V and 7 bases at J; junction bases unmatched: 13. Germline-derived CDR1 and CDR2 are MNHEY and SMNVEV (reference sequence). The CDR3 totals 15 residues. This chain's CDR3 is CASSSRDRGRGEQYF. The CDR3, as DNA: TGTGCCAGCAGTTCTAGGGACAGAGGAAGGGGGGAGCAGTACTTC.

There are a few counts of this clonotype. This sequence joins TRBV7-8 and TRBJ2-5; D possibly corresponds to TRBD1 (6 bases). The V gene's germline CDR1 is SGHVS and CDR2 FQNEAQ. The CDR3 totals 13 residues. V shed 2 bases and J shed 9 bases, with 13 bases lying between them. CDR3 in DNA: TGTGCCAGCAGCTTACCCCGACAGGACTCCCAGTACTTC. Translating it yields CASSLPRQDSQYF.

The chain joins TRBV15 to TRBJ2-7; D perhaps matches TRBD2 (5 bases). The CDR3 extends over 15 amino acids. Germline values: CDR1 LNHNV, CDR2 YYDKDF (reference sequence). Trimming stripped 3 bases from V and 7 bases from J, with 19 bases between. CDR3 DNA sequence: TGTGCCACCAGCAGGGAGGTCCGAGGACTTGGGGAGCAGTACTTC. Amino acid sequence: CATSREVRGLGEQYF.

This clonotype was recorded a few times. The CDR3 spells CASSYSFESGEAFF. DNA of the CDR3: TGTGCCAGCAGTTACTCGTTCGAAAGTGGTGAAGCTTTCTTT. J is TRBJ1-1 and V is TRBV6-6; D ambiguous. Trimming shortened V by 0 bases and J by 7 bases, and 12 bases separated the two germline ends. The CDR3 consists of 14 residues. Germline-derived CDR1 and CDR2 are MNHNY and SVGAGI (reference sequence).

V usage is TRBV9 and J usage is TRBJ2-3; D might be TRBD1 or TRBD2, each matching 5 bases. This CDR3 is 14 amino acids long. CDR1 is SGDLS and CDR2 is YYNGEE in the germline V gene. Trimming stripped 2 bases from V and 2 bases from J, with 9 bases between. CDR3 in DNA: TGTGCCAGCAGCGTGGGGGAACTCACAGATACGCAGTATTTT. It encodes CASSVGELTDTQYF.

As for this clonotype: Germline is not matched at one junction end, which may reflect a read error. V gene TRBV5-1 combines with J gene TRBJ2-3; D is uncertain. Germline CDR1 is SGHRS and CDR2 is YFSETQ. The CDR3 is made up of 12 amino acids. As DNA, the CDR3 is TGCGCCAGCACCTTGGGGTTCAATACGCAGTATTTT. Its translation is CASTLGFNTQYF. The full variable domain, its missing parts supplied by reference TRBV5-1 and TRBJ2-3, is KAGVTQTPRYLIKTRGQQVTLSCSPISGHRSVSWYQQTPGQGLQFLFEYFSETQRNKGNFPGRFSGRQFSNSRSEMNVSTLELGDSALYLCASTLGFNTQYFGPGTRLTVL.

The rearrangement uses TRBV15 and TRBJ1-5, with 8 bases identical to TRBD1. The germline gives CDR1 LNHNV, CDR2 YYDKDF (reference sequence). V shed 5 bases, J shed 7 bases, and the junction held 7 bases outside the gene matches. The CDR3 totals 14 residues. The CDR3 sequence: CATSALTGGQPQHF. CDR3 coding DNA: TGTGCCACCAGCGCCCTCACAGGGGGGCAGCCCCAGCATTTT.

In this sample, this clonotype turned up a few times. The rearrangement links TRBV9 to TRBJ2-5; 8 bases align to TRBD1. Unmatched junction bases numbered 7, after V lost 4 bases and J lost 2 bases. This CDR3 has 15 amino acids. CDR1 and CDR2 from the germline V gene are SGDLS and YYNGEE. The CDR3 loop reads CASSPDRGSQETQYF. The DNA of the CDR3 is TGTGCCAGCAGCCCCGACAGGGGATCTCAAGAGACCCAGTACTTC.

The chain combines TRBV5-1 with TRBJ2-1; the match to TRBD2 covers 9 bases. V shed 2 bases, J shed 8 bases, and the junction held 2 bases outside the gene matches. This CDR3 region has 13 residues. CDR1 is SGHRS and CDR2 is YFSETQ in the germline V gene. In nucleotides, the CDR3 is TGCGCCAGCAGCTTAGCTAGCGGGGATGAGCAGTTCTTC. Translation gives CASSLASGDEQFF.

The chain has TRBV7-9 and TRBJ1-2; 10 bases align to TRBD1. Germline trimming cut 5 bases from V and 4 bases from J; bases unmatched to any gene: 4. CDR1 and CDR2 from the germline V gene are SEHNR and FQNEAQ (reference sequence). The CDR3 consists of 14 residues. In DNA, the CDR3 is TGTGCCAGCAGCCAGACAGGGGGCGGCTATGGCTACACCTTC. It encodes CASSQTGGGYGYTF.

This clonotype was counted ten times or more. The chain recombines TRBV27 with TRBJ1-6; D is ambiguous. CDR3 size: 15 residues. Trimming cost V 3 bases and J 5 bases, with 11 bases left between them. Germline V lookup: CDR1 MNHEY, CDR2 SMNVEV (reference sequence). The CDR3 loop is CASSFSGADNSPLHF. The CDR3 DNA sequence: TGTGCCAGCAGTTTCTCCGGAGCCGATAATTCACCCCTCCACTTT.

The chain is built from TRBV5-5 and TRBJ1-1; no clear D gene. V shed 2 bases and J shed 1 base, with 9 bases lying between them. The CDR3 sequence is 14 residues long. Per the germline V gene, CDR1 is SGHKS and CDR2 is YYEKEE (reference sequence). In nucleotides, the CDR3 is TGTGCCAGCAGCTTTTCCCCGCAGAACACTGAAGCTTTCTTT. It translates to CASSFSPQNTEAFF.

The table lists this clonotype with a few counts. This chain uses TRBV5-1 with TRBJ2-3; 7 bases fit TRBD1. The CDR3 covers 16 residues. Germline V gives CDR1 SGHRS, CDR2 YFSETQ. V lost 0 bases to trimming and J lost 4 bases; unmatched junction nucleotides: 8. For the CDR3, the DNA is TGCGCCAGCAGCTTGGGTAACTGGGACAGTTCAGATACGCAGTATTTT. Its protein is CASSLGNWDSSDTQYF. Full variable domain (outside the CDR3, taken from reference TRBV5-1 and TRBJ2-3): KAGVTQTPRYLIKTRGQQVTLSCSPISGHRSVSWYQQTPGQGLQFLFEYFSETQRNKGNFPGRFSGRQFSNSRSEMNVSTLELGDSALYLCASSLGNWDSSDTQYFGPGTRLTVL.